By share of the sample, the clone carrying this T cell receptor (beta chain) is large. The protocol was immunoSEQ multiplex PCR, while the TCRdb copy is restricted to in-frame clones and leaves out a portion. The sample lists more than 8,500 clones; over 75% were seen once. This entry belongs to a study of T cells after posttransplantation cyclophosphamide. The CDR3 is made up of 15 amino acids. The ends were cut back, 6 bases at V and 7 bases at J, with 19 bases in the middle. The germline V gene encodes CDR1 SGHAT and CDR2 FQNNGV. Treatment was busulfan-fludarabine conditioning, a marrow graft, and cyclophosphamide on days +3 and +4.

The source is a female patient between 40 and 50 years old who received an allogeneic stem cell transplant from an unrelated donor, was CMV-positive, and had no GVHD. Some T cells may arise from the graft donor. The chain uses TRBV11-2 and TRBJ2-1; possible D gene TRBD1, 5 bases. The source material was PBMCs, sampled after allogeneic stem cell transplant with posttransplant cyclophosphamide. CDR3 sequence: CASRPIDQGKNEQFF. The CDR3 DNA is TGTGCCAGCAGACCTATTGACCAGGGAAAAAATGAGCAGTTCTTC.